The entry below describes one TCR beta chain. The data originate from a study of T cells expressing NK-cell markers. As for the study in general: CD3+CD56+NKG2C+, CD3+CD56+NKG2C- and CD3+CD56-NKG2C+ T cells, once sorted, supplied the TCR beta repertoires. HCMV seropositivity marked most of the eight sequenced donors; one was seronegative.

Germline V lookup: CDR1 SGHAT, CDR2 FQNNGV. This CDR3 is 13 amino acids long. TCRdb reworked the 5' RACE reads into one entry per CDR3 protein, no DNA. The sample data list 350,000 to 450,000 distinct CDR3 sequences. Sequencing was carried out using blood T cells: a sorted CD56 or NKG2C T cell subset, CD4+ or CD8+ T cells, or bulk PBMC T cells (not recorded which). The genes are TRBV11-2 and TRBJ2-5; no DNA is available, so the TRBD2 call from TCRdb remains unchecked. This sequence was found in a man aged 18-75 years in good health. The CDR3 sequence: CASSIRPPETQYF. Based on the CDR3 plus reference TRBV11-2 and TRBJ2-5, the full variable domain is EAGVAQSPRYKIIEKRQSVAFWCNPISGHATLYWYQQILGQGPKLLIQFQNNGVVDDSQLPKDRFSAERLKGVDSTLKIQPAKLEDSAVYLCASSIRPPETQYFGPGTRLLVL.